The 20 T cell receptor beta chains below were found in one sample sequenced in a study of CD8 T cells in Susac syndrome (dated 2019 in TCRdb). Receptor libraries were prepared by the immunoSEQ multiplex PCR assay. RNA was extracted using the RNeasy kit, and about 0.5 to 1 ug of the RNA was reverse transcribed with random hexamers. TCRdb passed the public sequencing reads through fastp at Q25 and MiXCR, retaining productive beta sequences. Each CDR3 protein gets just one entry, which takes the most common genes and DNA from the rows behind it. The sample table records about 400,000 distinct CDR3 sequences; 85% to 90% of these occur just once. The biggest ten clones account for roughly 0.1% of the sample. The sample consisted of CD8+ T cells from PBMCs. The receptors were gathered from a human donor with multiple sclerosis.

This chain joins TRBV29-1 and TRBJ2-5; a possible D gene is TRBD1 (6 bases). With 0 bases removed from V and 3 bases from J, the gap between germline ends came to 14 bases. The CDR3 is 15 amino acids. Germline V gives CDR1 SQVTM, CDR2 ANQGSEA. The DNA of the CDR3 is TGCAGCGTTGAAGATCTCGTCAGGGGCAAAGAGACCCAGTACTTC. Protein product: CSVEDLVRGKETQYF.

The genes are TRBV29-1 and TRBJ1-1; 9 bases align to TRBD1. The germline CDR1 and CDR2 sequences are SQVTM and ANQGSEA. The CDR3 is made up of 13 amino acids. V shed 7 bases, J shed 1 base, and the junction held 4 bases outside the gene matches. CDR3 nucleotides: TGCAGCGGGACAGGGGCTGGGAACACTGAAGCTTTCTTT. Its protein product is CSGTGAGNTEAFF.

This sequence joins TRBV7-8 and TRBJ1-5; D is unclear. From germline, CDR1 is SGHVS and CDR2 FQNEAQ. The V end was cut by 5 bases, the J end by 7 bases, with 12 bases between. The CDR3 is 13 residues long. The CDR3 spells CASSMIGFQPQHF. DNA of the CDR3: TGTGCCAGCAGCATGATTGGGTTCCAGCCCCAGCATTTT.

The chain has TRBV28 and TRBJ2-7; D unclear. The length of the CDR3 is 13 residues. Trimming left V 3 bases short and J 3 bases short, with 9 bases between. CDR1 and CDR2 from the germline V gene are MDHEN and SYDVKM. This CDR3 reads CASSFGRLYEQYF. For the CDR3, the DNA is TGTGCCAGCAGTTTTGGCCGGCTCTACGAGCAGTACTTC.

The rearrangement links TRBV11-3 to TRBJ2-5, with 10 nucleotides matching TRBD2. The CDR3 is 17 residues long. Germline CDR1 reads SGHNT; CDR2 reads YENEEA. V lost 1 base, J lost 3 bases, and 8 bases stayed unmatched. This chain's CDR3 is CASSLGYRTSGEETQYF. In DNA form, the CDR3 reads TGTGCCAGCAGCTTAGGGTACAGGACTAGCGGTGAAGAGACCCAGTACTTC.

The chain has TRBV5-5 and TRBJ1-2; D uncertain. Germline CDR1 reads SGHKS; CDR2 reads YYEKEE (reference sequence). V was trimmed by 6 bases and J by 0 bases, leaving 12 bases between them. The CDR3 runs 14 residues. The CDR3 bases are TGTGCCAGCAAGATGCAGGATTCTAACTATGGCTACACCTTC. It yields the protein CASKMQDSNYGYTF.

V usage is TRBV28 and J usage is TRBJ2-7; D may be TRBD2 (6 bases). Trimming took off 6 bases at V and 1 base at J, with 13 bases between the two ends. CDR3 size: 14 residues. Germline-derived CDR1 and CDR2 are MDHEN and SYDVKM. CDR3 region: CASRPPGVSYEQYF. As DNA, the CDR3 is TGTGCCAGCAGGCCCCCGGGAGTATCCTACGAGCAGTACTTC.

The chain recombines TRBV7-9 with TRBJ2-7, with 7 bases that match TRBD1. V lost 8 bases, J lost 2 bases, and 9 bases stayed unmatched. In germline, CDR1 is SEHNR, CDR2 FQNEAQ (reference sequence). The CDR3 is 14 amino acids. CDR3 in amino acids: CASHKTGPTYEQYF. CDR3 DNA: TGTGCCAGCCATAAGACAGGGCCAACCTACGAGCAGTACTTC.

V and J are TRBV27 and TRBJ2-3; 8 nucleotides agree with TRBD2. Germline V gene lookup returns CDR1 MNHEY and CDR2 SMNVEV (reference sequence). The CDR3 spans 16 residues. The ends lost 3 bases at V and 4 bases at J; junction bases unmatched: 9. CDR3 DNA sequence: TGTGCCAGCAGTTTTCTGGCGGGAGGACTCGCAGATACGCAGTATTTT. Translating gives CASSFLAGGLADTQYF.

This clonotype has only one observation. The chain couples TRBV27 to TRBJ2-3; 11 bases agree with TRBD2. The germline gives CDR1 MNHEY, CDR2 SMNVEV (reference sequence). The CDR3 covers 17 residues. V was clipped by 2 bases and J by 0 bases; unmatched bases: 4. The CDR3 spells CASSLNSGGASTDTQYF. In DNA form, the CDR3 reads TGTGCCAGCAGTTTAAATAGCGGGGGGGCTAGCACAGATACGCAGTATTTT.

The CDR3 bases are TGTGCCAGCAGCTTCCGAGGACAGGTTGCGAACACCGGGGAGCTGTTTTTT. This translates into CASSFRGQVANTGELFF. J is TRBJ2-2 and V is TRBV5-6; TRBD1 matches 7 bases. With 2 bases clipped from V and 0 bases from J, the junction kept 7 bases outside the gene matches. From germline, CDR1 is SGHDT and CDR2 YYEEEE. The CDR3 consists of 17 residues.

This chain uses TRBV27 with TRBJ2-3; TRBD2 aligns across 9 bases. The CDR3 is made up of 16 amino acids. The V gene's germline CDR1 is MNHEY and CDR2 SMNVEV (reference sequence). V lost 0 bases to trimming and J lost 5 bases; unmatched junction nucleotides: 6. The CDR3, as DNA: TGTGCCAGCAGTTTATCGTTAGCGGGAGTGAGAGATACGCAGTATTTT. Its protein product is CASSLSLAGVRDTQYF.

The V gene is TRBV2, the J gene TRBJ1-1, with 8 nucleotides matching TRBD1. The germline V gene encodes CDR1 SNHLY and CDR2 FYNNEI. With V trimmed by 3 bases and J by 2 bases, 5 bases remained unmatched. This CDR3 is 15 amino acids long. The CDR3 protein is CASSEPQGANTEAFF. The CDR3 DNA reads TGTGCCAGCAGTGAGCCGCAGGGGGCTAACACTGAAGCTTTCTTT.

This clonotype turned up a few times. This chain connects TRBV28 to TRBJ2-7; D gene unclear. The germline V gene has CDR1 MDHEN and CDR2 SYDVKM. V dropped 5 bases and J dropped 0 bases, with 5 bases sitting between them. CDR3 length: 12 amino acids. CDR3 protein: CASSDDSYEQYF. CDR3 sequence (DNA): TGTGCCAGCAGTGACGACTCCTACGAGCAGTACTTC.

The rearrangement uses TRBV6-5 and TRBJ2-3; 10 bases line up with TRBD2. The V gene's germline CDR1 is MNHEY and CDR2 SVGAGI. The V gene end was trimmed by 0 bases and the J gene end by 3 bases; junction bases not matched to a gene: 12. The length of the CDR3 is 19 residues. The CDR3 region is CASSYSLGEREGPTDTQYF. The CDR3 coding sequence is TGTGCCAGCAGTTACTCGCTGGGGGAGCGGGAGGGCCCAACAGATACGCAGTATTTT.

V gene TRBV2 combines with J gene TRBJ2-1; 13 bases align to TRBD2. This CDR3 has 17 amino acids. V lost 6 bases to trimming and J lost 4 bases; unmatched junction nucleotides: 9. Germline loops: CDR1 SNHLY, CDR2 FYNNEI. CDR3 in DNA: TGTGCCAGCAGCCTGACTAGCGGGAGGCCACCATACAATGAGCAGTTCTTC. It yields the protein CASSLTSGRPPYNEQFF. The entire variable domain, with the rest obtained from reference TRBV2 and TRBJ2-1, is as follows: EPEVTQTPSHQVTQMGQEVILRCVPISNHLYFYWYRQILGQKVEFLVSFYNNEISEKSEIFDDQFSVERPDGSNFTLKIRSTKLEDSAMYFCASSLTSGRPPYNEQFFGPGTRLTVL.

The chain couples TRBV5-1 to TRBJ2-4; TRBD1 or TRBD2 may be the D gene (5 bases each). Trimming removed 2 bases at V and 0 bases at J, with 6 bases between. This CDR3 spans 14 amino acids. Per the germline V gene, CDR1 is SGHRS and CDR2 is YFSETQ. As DNA, the CDR3 is TGCGCCAGCAGCTTTGGGGGAGCCAAAAACATTCAGTACTTC. Its translation is CASSFGGAKNIQYF.

The chain carries TRBV6-2 or TRBV6-3 and TRBJ2-7, with D possibly being TRBD1 (5 bases). Germline loops: CDR1 MNHEY, CDR2 SVGEGT. The V and J ends lost 6 bases and 3 bases respectively, with 12 bases between them. The CDR3 length is 13 residues. Here the CDR3 DNA reads TGTGCCAGCAGCCTAGGGGTCTTCTACGAGCAGTACTTC. Protein sequence: CASSLGVFYEQYF.

The chain couples TRBV6-2 or TRBV6-3 to TRBJ1-1; no reliable D call. Trimming pared 2 bases from V and 2 bases from J, leaving 9 bases between. Per the germline V gene, CDR1 is MNHEY and CDR2 is SVGEGT. The CDR3 runs to 14 residues. This CDR3 reads CASSYPAENTEAFF. In DNA form, the CDR3 reads TGTGCCAGCAGTTACCCGGCGGAAAACACTGAAGCTTTCTTT.

The chain employs TRBV4-1 and TRBJ1-1; no firm D call. The CDR3 extends over 16 amino acids. Per the germline V gene, CDR1 is MGHRA and CDR2 is YSYEKL. The V and J ends lost 2 bases and 0 bases respectively, with 13 bases between them. CDR3 in amino acids: CASSQLAGVMNTEAFF. Written as DNA, the CDR3 is TGCGCCAGCAGCCAACTCGCAGGAGTCATGAACACTGAAGCTTTCTTT.